A selection of T cell receptor beta chains follows, all from one sample in a study of human T cells and chemical hapten exposure. MiXCR, run by TCRdb on the RACE reads, gives a single entry per CDR3 protein. The repertoire has around 380,000 distinct CDR3 sequences, 4.8% of them found once; the top ten carry roughly 2.4%. The sequenced sample was whole blood, obtained in connection with sensitization to the hapten diphenylcyclopropenone (DPC). The receptors were sampled from a woman in her fifties or sixties with alopecia areata. Some clones in this sample may be carry-over from other donors' samples. Each CDR3 is given with its conserved first and last residue. The D gene is left open where the match is weak. Rows may omit the clone size; those that give it use once, few, many or a size class.

CDR3nt: TGTGCCATCAGGTCGGACAGCGGGGCCACAGATACGCAGTATTTT
CDR3aa: CAIRSDSGATDTQYF
j_gene: TRBJ2-3
abundance: many
d_gene: NA
v_gene: TRBV10-3

CDR3nt: TGTGCCAGCAGTGACGGGACAGGGGGCATCATTCAGTACTTC
CDR3aa: CASSDGTGGIIQYF
j_gene: TRBJ2-4
abundance: few
d_gene: TRBD1
v_gene: TRBV6-1

CDR3nt: TGCGCCAGCAGCTTTTCGGCCCCCAGGGGCACCGGGGAGCTGTTTTTT
CDR3aa: CASSFSAPRGTGELFF
j_gene: TRBJ2-2
abundance: NA
d_gene: NA
v_gene: TRBV5-1

CDR3nt: TGTGCCAGCAGCCCCCCGGGGTGGAGCTCCTACGAGCAGTACTTC
CDR3aa: CASSPPGWSSYEQYF
j_gene: TRBJ2-7
abundance: NA
d_gene: NA
v_gene: TRBV7-9

CDR3nt: TGTGCCAGCAGCTTTAAAGGCGGGAGCAGGGATGAGCAGTTCTTC
CDR3aa: CASSFKGGSRDEQFF
j_gene: TRBJ2-1
abundance: few
d_gene: TRBD2
v_gene: TRBV12-3/TRBV12-4

CDR3nt: TGTGCCACCAGCAGAGAAGGTGATACGCAGTATTTT
CDR3aa: CATSREGDTQYF
j_gene: TRBJ2-3
abundance: NA
d_gene: NA
v_gene: TRBV15

CDR3nt: TGCGCCAGCAGCCAAGATCAGGGCTACGAGCAGTACTTC
CDR3aa: CASSQDQGYEQYF
j_gene: TRBJ2-7
abundance: many
d_gene: NA
v_gene: TRBV4-1

CDR3nt: TGTGCCAGTAGTATAGGACTAGCGGTAGATGAGCAGTTCTTC
CDR3aa: CASSIGLAVDEQFF
j_gene: TRBJ2-1
abundance: many
d_gene: TRBD2
v_gene: TRBV19

CDR3nt: TGCGCCAGTCGGACAGGGGGCACAGATACGCAGTATTTT
CDR3aa: CASRTGGTDTQYF
j_gene: TRBJ2-3
abundance: few
d_gene: TRBD1
v_gene: TRBV5-1

CDR3nt: TGTGCCAGCAGCCAAGATCCTGGACTGGAAAGGGAAGGCTACACCTTC
CDR3aa: CASSQDPGLEREGYTF
j_gene: TRBJ1-2
abundance: many
d_gene: NA
v_gene: TRBV4-2

CDR3nt: TGTGCCAGCAGCTCTCCGGACAGGGGGTATATAGGCAACAAGCAGTACTTC
CDR3aa: CASSSPDRGYIGNKQYF
j_gene: TRBJ2-7
abundance: many
d_gene: TRBD1
v_gene: TRBV7-2

CDR3nt: TGTGCCAGCAGTTTAGGCCTTTATAATTCACCCCTCCACTTT
CDR3aa: CASSLGLYNSPLHF
j_gene: TRBJ1-6
abundance: many
d_gene: NA
v_gene: TRBV27

CDR3nt: TGTGCCAGCAGCAAAGGGCGTTCCTTAACTAATGAAAAACTGTTTTTT
CDR3aa: CASSKGRSLTNEKLFF
j_gene: TRBJ1-4
abundance: many
d_gene: NA
v_gene: TRBV7-9

CDR3nt: TGTGCCAGCAGCTTCAACAGGGGAAACACCATATATTTT
CDR3aa: CASSFNRGNTIYF
j_gene: TRBJ1-3
abundance: many
d_gene: NA
v_gene: TRBV5-6

CDR3nt: TGTGCCAGCAGTTACTCGGATCGGACAGGGTCCAGACTAGCGGCCTACGAGCAGTACTTC
CDR3aa: CASSYSDRTGSRLAAYEQYF
j_gene: TRBJ2-7
abundance: many
d_gene: NA
v_gene: TRBV6-5

CDR3nt: TGTGCCAGCAGCTCTAAGGACTTTACCGGGGAGCTGTTTTTT
CDR3aa: CASSSKDFTGELFF
j_gene: TRBJ2-2
abundance: NA
d_gene: NA
v_gene: TRBV7-2

CDR3nt: TGTGCCAGCTATTCGGGGGAAAACATTCAGTACTTC
CDR3aa: CASYSGENIQYF
j_gene: TRBJ2-4
abundance: NA
d_gene: NA
v_gene: TRBV19

CDR3nt: TGTGCCAGCACCTCCATCGGGGGGGCCGGGTACAATGAGCAGTTCTTC
CDR3aa: CASTSIGGAGYNEQFF
j_gene: TRBJ2-1
abundance: many
d_gene: TRBD2
v_gene: TRBV6-5

CDR3nt: TGCGCCAGCAGCTTGGGACCAAAACAGGGGGCGTGGACTGAAGCTTTCTTT
CDR3aa: CASSLGPKQGAWTEAFF
j_gene: TRBJ1-1
abundance: NA
d_gene: TRBD1
v_gene: TRBV5-1

CDR3nt: TGCGCCAGCAGCTCCTTAGACCTCTACAATGAGCAGTTCTTC
CDR3aa: CASSSLDLYNEQFF
j_gene: TRBJ2-1
abundance: few
d_gene: NA
v_gene: TRBV5-1

CDR3nt: TGTGCCAGCAGCTTAGATCCTTCCAGACTACCCAACTATGGCTACACCTTC
CDR3aa: CASSLDPSRLPNYGYTF
j_gene: TRBJ1-2
abundance: NA
d_gene: NA
v_gene: TRBV7-8

CDR3nt: TGCAGTGCTAGTGATGACGGGACTAGCGGGGGGGCTTCCACAGATACGCAGTATTTT
CDR3aa: CSASDDGTSGGASTDTQYF
j_gene: TRBJ2-3
abundance: many
d_gene: TRBD2
v_gene: TRBV20-1

CDR3nt: TGCAGTGCTGGTGGACAGGGAACCTACGAGCAGTACTTC
CDR3aa: CSAGGQGTYEQYF
j_gene: TRBJ2-7
abundance: NA
d_gene: TRBD1
v_gene: TRBV20-1

CDR3nt: TGCGCCAGCAGGCCTACTAGCGGGAGTACAGATACGCAGTATTTT
CDR3aa: CASRPTSGSTDTQYF
j_gene: TRBJ2-3
abundance: many
d_gene: TRBD2
v_gene: TRBV5-1

CDR3nt: TGTGCCAGCAGTAATGGTGGGTTCTCCTACAATGAGCAGTTCTTC
CDR3aa: CASSNGGFSYNEQFF
j_gene: TRBJ2-1
abundance: few
d_gene: NA
v_gene: TRBV27